This TCR beta chain was sequenced in a study of T cell responses to AZD1222 COVID-19 vaccine. Study-wide points: Only after the peak T cell response were repertoires sampled.

To note about this clone: The antigen is unknown.

TCRdb keeps only in-frame clones here, not all; method: immunoSEQ multiplex PCR. The data show 110,000 or so clones, over 75% seen once. Trimming left V 3 bases short and J 5 bases short, with 14 bases between. This CDR3 is built from 14 residues. Germline V gene sequence: CDR1 SGDLS, CDR2 YYNGEE. The V call is TRBV9, the J call TRBJ1-1; a possible D gene is TRBD1 (5 bases). The sequence was collected from an adult in good health. The sequencing used peripheral blood, collected on day 0 of AZD1222 vaccination. DNA for the CDR3: TGTGCCAGCAGCGGCCGGGGGGTCGGAACTGAAGCTTTCTTT. This encodes CASSGRGVGTEAFF.